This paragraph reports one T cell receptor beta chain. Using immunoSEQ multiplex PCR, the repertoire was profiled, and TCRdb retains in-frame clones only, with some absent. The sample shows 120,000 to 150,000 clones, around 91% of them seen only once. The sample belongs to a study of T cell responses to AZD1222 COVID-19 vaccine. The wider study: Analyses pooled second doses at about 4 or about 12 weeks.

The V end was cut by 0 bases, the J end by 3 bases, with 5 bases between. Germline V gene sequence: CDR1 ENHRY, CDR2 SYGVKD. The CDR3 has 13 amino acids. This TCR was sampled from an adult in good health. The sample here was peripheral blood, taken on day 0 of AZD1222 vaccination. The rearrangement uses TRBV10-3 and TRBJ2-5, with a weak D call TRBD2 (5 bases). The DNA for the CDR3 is TGTGCCATCAGTGAGTCGAGGGAAGAGACCCAGTACTTC. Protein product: CAISESREETQYF.